These 18 T cell receptor beta chains originate from one sample sequenced in a study of CD8 T cells in Susac syndrome. RNA amounts of roughly 0.5 to 1 ug underwent reverse transcription with random hexamers. Using its own MiXCR run on the immunoSEQ multiplex PCR reads, TCRdb lists one record per CDR3 protein. This table holds 80,000 to 95,000 distinct CDR3 sequences, around 94% found once. The specimen sequenced was CD8+ T cells from PBMCs. The receptors come from a human donor with Susac syndrome.

This clonotype has a single count. The genes are TRBV2 and TRBJ2-5, with D unresolved. The CDR3 sequence is 13 residues long. The germline CDR1 and CDR2 sequences are SNHLY and FYNNEI. With 2 bases removed from V and 5 bases from J, the gap between germline ends came to 9 bases. CDR3 coding DNA: TGTGCCAGCAGTGAATCCACGGGCGAGACCCAGTACTTC. This encodes CASSESTGETQYF. The full variable domain, completed using reference TRBV2 and TRBJ2-5, is EPEVTQTPSHQVTQMGQEVILRCVPISNHLYFYWYRQILGQKVEFLVSFYNNEISEKSEIFDDQFSVERPDGSNFTLKIRSTKLEDSAMYFCASSESTGETQYFGPGTRLLVL.

This rearrangement joins TRBV25-1 to TRBJ2-1, with a tentative D call TRBD1 (6 bases). Germline CDR1 and CDR2: MGHDK and SYGVNS. V was pared by 7 bases and J by 4 bases, with 14 bases between. CDR3 length equals 14 residues. The CDR3: CASTLGTYYNEQFF. CDR3 bases: TGTGCCAGCACACTCGGGACATATTACAATGAGCAGTTCTTC.

V usage is TRBV6-5 and J usage is TRBJ1-1; no clear D. The germline V gene encodes CDR1 MNHEY and CDR2 SVGAGI. This CDR3 is 14 amino acids long. Trimming took 0 bases from V and 2 from J, leaving 7 bases between them. The CDR3 DNA reads as TGTGCCAGCAGTTACTCGATGGGAAACACTGAAGCTTTCTTT. This sequence encodes CASSYSMGNTEAFF.

The V gene is TRBV27, the J gene TRBJ1-6, with D uncertain. Trimming left V 2 bases short and J 14 bases short, with 25 bases between. The CDR3 is 17 amino acids. Germline V gives CDR1 MNHEY, CDR2 SMNVEV (reference sequence). The chain's CDR3 is CASSLTAGHAKSKTLHF. The CDR3 DNA reads as TGTGCCAGCAGTTTAACGGCCGGCCATGCGAAATCCAAAACCCTCCACTTT.

The J gene is TRBJ1-1, the V gene TRBV30; D call uncertain. Trimming cost V 1 base and J 0 bases, with 12 bases left between them. The CDR3 has 15 residues. The germline V gene encodes CDR1 GTSNPN and CDR2 SVGIG (reference sequence). This CDR3 reads CAWSALWAMNTEAFF. The CDR3, as DNA: TGTGCCTGGAGTGCCCTGTGGGCGATGAACACTGAAGCTTTCTTT.

The V gene is TRBV20-1, the J gene TRBJ2-7; perhaps D is TRBD1 or TRBD2 (6 bases each). Germline CDR1 and CDR2: DFQATT and SNEGSKA (reference sequence). Trimming stripped 1 base from V and 5 bases from J, with 15 bases between. This CDR3 spans 14 amino acids. In nucleotides, the CDR3 is TGCAGTGCTAGAGCATGGCAGGAGGGGGACGAGCAGTACTTC. It yields the protein CSARAWQEGDEQYF.

CDR3 nucleotide sequence: TGTGCCACCAGTGAGGCCGGACTAGCGGGAGACGTCGGGGAGCTGTTTTTT. The encoded protein is CATSEAGLAGDVGELFF. This chain links TRBV24-1 with TRBJ2-2; TRBD2 matches 13 bases. J gave up 7 bases and V 4 bases, and 8 bases lay outside the gene matches. The CDR3 runs 17 residues. Per the germline V gene, CDR1 is KGHDR and CDR2 is SFDVKD.

The rearrangement joins TRBV25-1 to TRBJ1-2; D is uncertain. Trimming shortened V by 0 bases and J by 4 bases, and 21 bases separated the two germline ends. The CDR3 extends over 18 amino acids. Germline V gene sequence: CDR1 MGHDK, CDR2 SYGVNS. The CDR3 DNA sequence: TGTGCCAGCAGTGAATATTCGGCACCCAAGGGCTTCCCCTATGGCTACACCTTC. It translates to CASSEYSAPKGFPYGYTF.

This chain uses TRBV12-3 or TRBV12-4 with TRBJ1-2; the D is unclear. Between the trimmed V and J ends, which lost 1 base and 4 bases, there was a span of 4 bases. This CDR3 has 12 residues. The chain's CDR3 is CASSLGAYGYTF. The CDR3 DNA reads as TGTGCCAGCAGTTTAGGGGCCTATGGCTACACCTTC.

Note on this clonotype: The junction shows a germline mismatch at one end, possibly a read error. The chain recombines TRBV4-3 with TRBJ2-1; D call uncertain. The CDR3 runs 17 residues. Germline CDR1 reads LGHNA; CDR2 reads YSLEER. CDR3 DNA: TGCGCCAACAGCCAAGAGACGGGCCTGGTTCCCTACAATGAGCAGTTCTTC. Translation gives CANSQETGLVPYNEQFF.

The chain has TRBV6-5 and TRBJ2-7; tentatively, D is TRBD1 (7 bases). Between the trimmed V and J ends, which lost 3 bases and 5 bases, there was a span of 14 bases. Looked up from germline, CDR1 is MNHEY and CDR2 is SVGAGI. The CDR3 covers 14 residues. The CDR3 region has the DNA TGTGCCAGCAGTTATCTGGACAGGACTAACGAGCAGTACTTC. Translating gives CASSYLDRTNEQYF.

This sequence joins TRBV10-3 and TRBJ2-1, with D maybe TRBD2 (5 bases). There are 13 residues in the CDR3. With 3 bases removed from V and 8 bases from J, the gap between germline ends came to 11 bases. CDR1 ENHRY and CDR2 SYGVKD come from the germline V gene. CDR3 nucleotides: TGTGCCATCAGTGAACTAGTCAGCGATGAGCAGTTCTTC. It encodes CAISELVSDEQFF.

This clonotype came up once. This chain connects TRBV5-1 to TRBJ2-5; tentative D call: TRBD1 (6 bases). Trimming stripped 6 bases from V and 5 bases from J, with 14 bases between. Germline V gives CDR1 SGHRS, CDR2 YFSETQ. The CDR3 extends over 13 amino acids. The CDR3 DNA follows: TGCGCCAGCACAGGGGACGATTCGGAGACCCAGTACTTC. Translating gives CASTGDDSETQYF.

This chain links TRBV20-1 with TRBJ2-7, with D possibly being TRBD1 or TRBD2 (7 bases each). Per the germline V gene, CDR1 is DFQATT and CDR2 is SNEGSKA (reference sequence). The CDR3 has 16 amino acids. The V gene lost 5 bases and the J gene lost 6 bases, with 26 bases spanning the gap. The CDR3 loop is CSAVTRGPGGGSEQYF. CDR3 coding DNA: TGCAGTGCTGTTACCCGGGGCCCAGGGGGGGGTTCCGAGCAGTACTTC.

V is TRBV6-5 and J is TRBJ2-1; D is perhaps TRBD2 (6 bases). Per the germline V gene, CDR1 is MNHEY and CDR2 is SVGAGI. The CDR3 runs 13 residues. The V end lost 6 bases, the J end lost 0 bases, and 6 bases lay between the germline ends. The CDR3 DNA sequence: TGTGCCAGCAGGGGACTCTCCTACAATGAGCAGTTCTTC. The encoded protein is CASRGLSYNEQFF.

V gene TRBV11-1 combines with J gene TRBJ2-4; no clear D. This CDR3 has 14 residues. The V end was cut by 1 base, the J end by 10 bases, with 14 bases between. Germline CDR1 is SGHAT and CDR2 is FQDESV (reference sequence). The CDR3, as DNA: TGTGCCAGCAGCTTAGTAGGGAAAGTGGATATTCAGTACTTC. Its protein product is CASSLVGKVDIQYF.

The V call is TRBV7-9, the J call TRBJ2-7; TRBD2 matches 14 bases. J was trimmed by 4 bases and V by 5 bases; bases with no gene match: 7. CDR3 length: 16 amino acids. The germline V gene has CDR1 SEHNR and CDR2 FQNEAQ (reference sequence). Here the CDR3 DNA reads TGTGCCAGCAGCACCTCCGGGACTAGCGGGGGTTACGAGCAGTACTTC. It is translated as CASSTSGTSGGYEQYF.

This sequence joins TRBV7-3 and TRBJ2-2; D is unclear. The CDR3 is 12 residues long. Germline V lookup: CDR1 SGHTA, CDR2 FQGTGA. V was cut by 6 bases and J by 3 bases, with 5 bases left in between. As DNA, the CDR3 is TGTGCCAGCAGGGCCGACACCGGGGAGCTGTTTTTT. Translation gives CASRADTGELFF.